Listed below are T cell receptor beta chains from one sample, sequenced in a study of OX40 agonist ivuxolimab in advanced cancers. Sequencing used immunoSEQ multiplex PCR; TCRdb keeps in-frame clones, though not all of them. The table shows some 70,000 clones, with around four fifths occurring only once. Sequencing used CD4+ or CD8+ T cells sorted from blood, obtained in a trial of the OX40 agonist ivuxolimab. The receptor set was obtained from an adult with an advanced solid tumor such as melanoma, head and neck, liver or kidney cancer. CDR3s leave out the opening cysteine and the closing phenylalanine or tryptophan.

TRBV28	TRBJ1-1	ASDPGQSFAEAF
TRBV5-4	TRBJ2-4	ASSPNIEYKNIQY
TRBV28	TRBJ2-3	ASTGRPTGTDTQY
TRBV14	TRBJ2-1	ASSQVLSASGRNEQF
TRBV28	TRBJ1-2	ASSLGSGLEGYGYT
TRBV5-6	TRBJ1-3	ASSLWRNSGNTIY
TRBV19	TRBJ1-1	ASSPLGQGNTEAF
TRBV28	TRBJ1-5	ASNPLGGFGNQPQH
TRBV7-2	TRBJ1-2	ASSPRTGGERGYT
TRBV12-5	TRBJ2-5	ASAQGTGAETQY
TRBV4-1	TRBJ1-4	ASSQVVAVREKLF
TRBV5-1	TRBJ2-3	ASSPDVIPSGDTQY
TRBV5-1	TRBJ1-1	ASTPRDSGFTEAF
TRBV4-1	TRBJ2-3	ASSHHGQGADTQY
TRBV9	TRBJ2-5	ASSVVQGGQETQY
TRBV9	TRBJ2-1	ASSTRQGQQF
TRBV9	TRBJ2-2	ASALAGQVSGELF
TRBV27	TRBJ2-1	ASSPQTGRQF
TRBV27	TRBJ1-6	ASSLAGTGGSPLH
TRBV10-2	TRBJ2-7	ASSGSGWGENEQY
TRBV28	TRBJ2-2	ASSYDPRAGELF
TRBV10-1	TRBJ1-1	ASRYREDTEAF
TRBV7-3	TRBJ2-3	ASSLSRDPGDTQY
TRBV5-5	TRBJ1-4	ASSLGDRIANEKLF
TRBV2	TRBJ1-2	ASSQDQGTGNYGYT
TRBV9	TRBJ2-1	ASSLAGVRDEQF
TRBV7-8	TRBJ1-5	ASSLDGRTGTNQPQH
TRBV28	TRBJ2-1	ASSPPGQGNNEQF
TRBV27	TRBJ2-4	ASSTDRGNIQY